There are many counts of the clone carrying this T cell receptor (beta chain). The target antigen is unknown. These data come from a study of T cells after yellow fever vaccination. Broader study findings: Post-booster repertoires again held most primary-vaccination clones (about 96% CD4, roughly 90% CD8).

Conversion of TCR transcripts into cDNA relied on 5'RACE template switching, which added a universal primer site and UMIs. TCRdb itself ran the 5' RACE reads through MiXCR, one entry per CDR3 protein. The repertoire holds fewer than 450,000 distinct CDR3 sequences, with under 5% as singletons. V gave up 1 base and J gave up 0 bases, with 8 bases separating them. The CDR3 extends over 14 amino acids. Germline CDR1 and CDR2: DFQATT and SNEGSKA (reference sequence). The chain combines TRBV20-1 with TRBJ2-3; possibly TRBD1 or TRBD2 for D (5 bases each). This TCR was sampled from a man younger than 35 who received the YFV17D yellow fever vaccine. This specimen consisted of PBMCs, obtained 5 days after the yellow fever booster vaccination. The CDR3 sequence: CSARAGASTDTQYF. The CDR3, as DNA: TGCAGTGCTAGAGCCGGGGCCAGCACAGATACGCAGTATTTT.